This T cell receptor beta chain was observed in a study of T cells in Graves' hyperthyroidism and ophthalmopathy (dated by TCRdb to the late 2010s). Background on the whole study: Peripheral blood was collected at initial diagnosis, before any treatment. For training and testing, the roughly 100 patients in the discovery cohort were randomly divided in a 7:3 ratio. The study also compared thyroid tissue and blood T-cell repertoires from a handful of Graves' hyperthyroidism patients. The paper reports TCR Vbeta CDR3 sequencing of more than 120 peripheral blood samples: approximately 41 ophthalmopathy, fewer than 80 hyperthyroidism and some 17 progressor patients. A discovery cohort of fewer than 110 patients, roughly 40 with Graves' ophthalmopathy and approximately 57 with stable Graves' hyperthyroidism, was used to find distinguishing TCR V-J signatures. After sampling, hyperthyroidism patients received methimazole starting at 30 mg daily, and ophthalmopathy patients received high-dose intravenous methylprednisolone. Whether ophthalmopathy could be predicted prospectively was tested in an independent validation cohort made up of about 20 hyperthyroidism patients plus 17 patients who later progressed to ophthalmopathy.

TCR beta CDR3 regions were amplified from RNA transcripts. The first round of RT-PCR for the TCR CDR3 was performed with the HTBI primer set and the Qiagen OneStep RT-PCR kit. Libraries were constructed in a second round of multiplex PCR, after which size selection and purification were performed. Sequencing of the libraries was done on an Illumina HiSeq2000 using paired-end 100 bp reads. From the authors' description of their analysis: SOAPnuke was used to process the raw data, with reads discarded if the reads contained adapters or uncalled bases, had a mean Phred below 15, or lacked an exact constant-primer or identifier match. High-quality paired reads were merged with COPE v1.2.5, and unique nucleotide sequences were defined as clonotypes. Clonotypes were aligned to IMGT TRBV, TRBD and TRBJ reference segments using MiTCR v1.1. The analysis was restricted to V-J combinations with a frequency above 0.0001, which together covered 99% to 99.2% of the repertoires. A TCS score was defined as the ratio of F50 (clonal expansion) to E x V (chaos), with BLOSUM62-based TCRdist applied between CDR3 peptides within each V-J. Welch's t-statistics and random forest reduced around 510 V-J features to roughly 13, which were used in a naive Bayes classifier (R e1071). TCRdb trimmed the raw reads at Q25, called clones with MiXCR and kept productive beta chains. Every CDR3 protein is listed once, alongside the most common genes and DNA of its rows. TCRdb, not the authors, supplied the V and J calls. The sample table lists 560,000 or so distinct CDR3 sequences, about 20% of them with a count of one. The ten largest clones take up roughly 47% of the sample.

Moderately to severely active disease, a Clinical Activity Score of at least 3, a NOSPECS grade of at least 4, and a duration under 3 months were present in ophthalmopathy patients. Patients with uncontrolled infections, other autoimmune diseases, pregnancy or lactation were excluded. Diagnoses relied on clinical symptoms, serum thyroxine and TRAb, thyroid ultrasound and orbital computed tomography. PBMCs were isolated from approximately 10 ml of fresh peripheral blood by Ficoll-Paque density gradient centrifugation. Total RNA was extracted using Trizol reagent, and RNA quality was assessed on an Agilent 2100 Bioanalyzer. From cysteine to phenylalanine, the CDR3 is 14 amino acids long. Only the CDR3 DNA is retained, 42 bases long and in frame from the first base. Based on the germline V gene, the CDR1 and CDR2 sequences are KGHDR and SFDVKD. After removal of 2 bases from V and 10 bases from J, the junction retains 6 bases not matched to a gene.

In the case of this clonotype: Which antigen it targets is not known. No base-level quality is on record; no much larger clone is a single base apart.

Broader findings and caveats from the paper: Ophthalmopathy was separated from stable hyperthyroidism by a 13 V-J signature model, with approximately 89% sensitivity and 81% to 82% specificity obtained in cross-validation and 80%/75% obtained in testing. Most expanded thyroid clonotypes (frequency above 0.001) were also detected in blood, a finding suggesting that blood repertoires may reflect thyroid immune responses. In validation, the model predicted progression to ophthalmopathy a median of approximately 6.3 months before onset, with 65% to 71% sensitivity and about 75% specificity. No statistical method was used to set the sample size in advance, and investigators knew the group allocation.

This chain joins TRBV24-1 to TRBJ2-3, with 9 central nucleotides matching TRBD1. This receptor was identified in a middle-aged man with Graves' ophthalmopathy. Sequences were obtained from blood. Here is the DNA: TGTGCCACCAGTGATTGGGGGACAGGGAACGCGCAGTATTTT. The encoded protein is CATSDWGTGNAQYF.